This T cell receptor beta chain comes out of a study of regulatory T cells in long-lasting Graves disease. For TCR beta, libraries came from iRepertoire HTBI primers and Arm-PCR of CDR3 regions. MiXCR was run by TCRdb on the multiplex PCR reads, yielding one entry per CDR3 protein. The sample lists fewer than 600,000 distinct CDR3 sequences, 22% occurring once. In its sample, this clonotype was seen many times. The V and J ends lost 5 bases and 3 bases respectively, with 16 bases between them. Germline CDR1 reads SGHTA; CDR2 reads FQGNSA. CDR3 length: 16 amino acids. Documented time point: persistent/refractory GD, antithyroid drugs over 5 years with positive TRAb. Scientists built the TCR library using RNA that was extracted from PBMCs.

The genes are TRBV7-2 and TRBJ2-2; possible D gene TRBD2, 5 bases. The clonotype comes from a female donor with Graves disease. The sequences come from peripheral blood mononuclear cells (PBMCs), collected when the disease was refractory, from a patient treated with antithyroid drugs. In DNA, the CDR3 is TGTGCCAGCAGCCCTTTTCTGCGGGTTGACACCGGGGAGCTGTTTTTT. This translates into CASSPFLRVDTGELFF.